Shown below are 21 T cell receptor beta chains from a single sample sequenced in a study of T cell responses to AZD1222 COVID-19 vaccine. Using immunoSEQ multiplex PCR, the repertoire was profiled, and TCRdb retains in-frame clones only, with some absent. Counted here are about 150,000 clones, about 93% occurring once; the ten biggest clones make up around 5%. The sequencing here drew on peripheral blood, taken on day 0 of AZD1222 vaccination. The source of these receptors is an adult in good health.

This sequence joins TRBV19 and TRBJ1-2; 8 nucleotides line up with TRBD1. The CDR3 loop spans 15 amino acids. Per the germline V gene, CDR1 is LNHDA and CDR2 is SQIVND (reference sequence). The V and J ends lost 6 bases and 2 bases, in that order; junction bases with no gene match: 8. CDR3 residues: CASRIQGDLNYGYTF. The CDR3 DNA is TGTGCCAGTAGGATACAGGGGGACCTCAACTATGGCTACACCTTC.

The sample holds one count of this clone. The V call is TRBV13, the J call TRBJ2-1; 9 bases are a match to TRBD2. Germline values: CDR1 PRHDT, CDR2 FYEKMQ (reference sequence). This CDR3 has 16 amino acids. J was trimmed by 7 bases and V by 5 bases; bases with no gene match: 12. CDR3 amino acids: CASSPSGTSNGNEQFF. CDR3 in DNA: TGTGCCAGCAGCCCATCCGGGACTAGCAATGGAAATGAGCAGTTCTTC.

The rearrangement links TRBV30 to TRBJ1-6, with 9 bases aligning to TRBD1. J gave up 7 bases and V 5 bases, and 3 bases lay outside the gene matches. Germline assignment: CDR1 GTSNPN and CDR2 SVGIG (reference sequence). The CDR3 sequence is 13 residues long. The CDR3 bases are TGTGCCTGGGGACAGGGGTTAAATTCACCCCTCCACTTT. It translates to CAWGQGLNSPLHF.

This chain connects TRBV9 to TRBJ2-7, with no clear D. Trimming shortened V by 0 bases and J by 2 bases, and 9 bases separated the two germline ends. This CDR3 spans 14 amino acids. CDR1 is SGDLS and CDR2 is YYNGEE in the germline V gene. The CDR3 loop reads CASSVGLGTYEQYF. The CDR3 DNA is TGTGCCAGCAGCGTAGGTCTGGGAACCTACGAGCAGTACTTC. The full variable domain, in which reference TRBV9 and TRBJ2-7 provide the parts outside the CDR3, is DSGVTQTPKHLITATGQRVTLRCSPRSGDLSVYWYQQSLDQGLQFLIQYYNGEERAKGNILERFSAQQFPDLHSELNLSSLELGDSALYFCASSVGLGTYEQYFGPGTRLTVT.

This rearrangement joins TRBV6-5 to TRBJ1-4; D uncertain. Germline CDR1 and CDR2: MNHEY and SVGAGI. The CDR3 sequence is 14 residues long. The V end was cut by 1 base, the J end by 6 bases, with 9 bases between. The CDR3 loop is CASSYLGSYEKLFF. DNA of the CDR3: TGTGCCAGCAGTTACTTGGGAAGTTATGAAAAACTGTTTTTT.

The chain employs TRBV30 and TRBJ2-5, with TRBD2 as a possible D gene (5 bases). CDR3 length: 13 residues. CDR1 is GTSNPN and CDR2 is SVGIG in the germline V gene (reference sequence). The ends were cut back, 0 bases at V and 8 bases at J, with 13 bases in the middle. CDR3 DNA: TGTGCCTGGAGTGTACGAACGGGGATAACCCAGTACTTC. Translation: CAWSVRTGITQYF.

This chain connects TRBV7-2 to TRBJ1-1, with D perhaps TRBD1 (6 bases). Trimming took 3 bases from V and 2 from J, leaving 10 bases between them. CDR3 length: 14 residues. Germline loops: CDR1 SGHTA, CDR2 FQGNSA. CDR3 loop: CASSFHRVNTEAFF. DNA for the CDR3: TGTGCCAGCAGCTTCCACAGGGTTAACACTGAAGCTTTCTTT.

The rearrangement joins TRBV7-6 to TRBJ2-2; D is ambiguous. The CDR3 contains 12 residues. CDR1 is SGHVS and CDR2 is FNYEAQ in the germline V gene. V lost 2 bases, J lost 6 bases, and 4 bases lay in between. The CDR3 DNA follows: TGTGCCAGCAGCTTATTAGCCGGGGAGCTGTTTTTT. Residues: CASSLLAGELFF.

This chain connects TRBV6-1 to TRBJ2-1; the D gene is possibly TRBD2 (5 bases). The CDR3 is 14 residues long. Germline V gene data show CDR1 as MNHNS and CDR2 as SASEGT. V was pared by 6 bases and J by 1 base, with 10 bases between. The CDR3 bases are TGTGCCAGCAGCTTCGGGGATTCCTACAATGAGCAGTTCTTC. Translated, it gives CASSFGDSYNEQFF.

V usage is TRBV27 and J usage is TRBJ2-1; D may be TRBD2 (5 bases). V lost 7 bases and J 9 bases, leaving 19 bases between the germline ends. Germline CDR1 reads MNHEY; CDR2 reads SMNVEV (reference sequence). The CDR3 spans 14 residues. The CDR3 reads CASNLGLAKGEQFF. CDR3 nucleotide sequence: TGTGCCAGCAACTTAGGGCTAGCCAAGGGTGAGCAGTTCTTC.

The genes are TRBV28 and TRBJ2-1; 7 bases line up with TRBD2. CDR1 and CDR2 from the germline V gene are MDHEN and SYDVKM. The length of the CDR3 is 13 residues. V trimming: 5 bases; J trimming: 7 bases; junction bases outside the gene matches: 5. The chain's CDR3 is CASSQGTMNEQFF. CDR3 bases: TGTGCCAGCAGTCAAGGGACTATGAATGAGCAGTTCTTC.

This chain connects TRBV7-9 to TRBJ1-2; the match to TRBD1 covers 7 bases. This CDR3 is built from 14 residues. The germline V gene encodes CDR1 SEHNR and CDR2 FQNEAQ (reference sequence). With 5 bases clipped from V and 6 bases from J, the junction kept 9 bases outside the gene matches. CDR3 protein: CASSLTEGGDGYTF. Written as DNA, the CDR3 is TGTGCCAGCAGCCTCACCGAAGGGGGCGATGGCTACACCTTC.

The chain links TRBV5-4 to TRBJ1-4; tentatively, D is TRBD1 (5 bases). The CDR3 totals 14 residues. Germline V gene lookup returns CDR1 SGHNT and CDR2 YYREEE (reference sequence). Trimming left V 5 bases short and J 10 bases short, with 18 bases between. The CDR3 nucleotides are TGTGCCAGCAGTCTCGAAGGCGGGGGGGGAAAACTGTTTTTT. It yields the protein CASSLEGGGGKLFF.

The chain employs TRBV5-5 and TRBJ2-7; D not resolved. The CDR3 has 14 residues. Trimming removed 3 bases from V and 5 bases from J, with 15 bases in between. CDR1 and CDR2 (germline): SGHKS, YYEKEE (reference sequence). DNA of the CDR3: TGTGCCAGCAGCTCGACTCGGGTTTCACACGAGCAGTACTTC. This gives the protein CASSSTRVSHEQYF.

This chain links TRBV3-1 (or the pseudogene TRBV3-2) with TRBJ1-2; TRBD1 agrees at 7 bases. The length of the CDR3 is 15 residues. CDR1 and CDR2 from the germline V gene are LGHDT and YNNKEL (reference sequence). With 3 bases clipped from V and 2 bases from J, the junction kept 6 bases outside the gene matches. CDR3 nucleotides: TGTGCCAGCAGCCACACCGACAGGGTGAACTATGGCTACACCTTC. Protein product: CASSHTDRVNYGYTF.

V usage is TRBV5-1 and J usage is TRBJ1-3, with D hard to call. Per the germline V gene, CDR1 is SGHRS and CDR2 is YFSETQ. This CDR3 has 15 residues. Trimming removed 0 bases from V and 7 bases from J, with 14 bases in between. CDR3 region: CASSLVGLAANTIYF. The DNA for the CDR3 is TGCGCCAGCAGCTTGGTAGGCCTCGCCGCCAACACCATATATTTT.

J is TRBJ2-4 and V is TRBV28, with D perhaps given as TRBD1 or TRBD2 (6 bases each). The CDR3 has 13 residues. V was trimmed by 6 bases and J by 9 bases, leaving 15 bases between them. Germline V lookup: CDR1 MDHEN, CDR2 SYDVKM. The CDR3 nucleotides are TGTGCCAGCAGGGGGGGCGGGAATGGCATTCAGTACTTC. Translating gives CASRGGGNGIQYF.

This chain connects TRBV28 to TRBJ1-6; TRBD1 matches 9 bases. The ends lost 6 bases at V and 9 bases at J; junction bases unmatched: 9. There are 15 residues in the CDR3. Germline V lookup: CDR1 MDHEN, CDR2 SYDVKM. The chain's CDR3 is CASRGDRALISPLHF. The CDR3 DNA is TGTGCCAGCAGAGGGGACAGGGCCTTAATTTCACCCCTCCACTTT.

This clone was seen a single time. V and J are TRBV30 and TRBJ1-2; D call uncertain. Germline lookup yields CDR1 GTSNPN and CDR2 SVGIG (reference sequence). With 1 base removed from V and 6 bases from J, the gap between germline ends came to 12 bases. The CDR3 runs to 13 residues. The CDR3 region is CAWSGSQKHGYTF. The CDR3 nucleotides read TGTGCCTGGAGTGGGAGTCAGAAACATGGCTACACCTTC.

V usage is TRBV5-1 and J usage is TRBJ1-4; D ambiguous. V lost 0 bases, J lost 0 bases, and 6 bases lay in between. The length of the CDR3 is 15 residues. Germline values: CDR1 SGHRS, CDR2 YFSETQ. Here the CDR3 reads CASSLEDPTNEKLFF. CDR3 DNA: TGCGCCAGCAGCTTGGAGGACCCAACTAATGAAAAACTGTTTTTT.

The V gene is TRBV28, the J gene TRBJ2-3; D is uncertain. Germline V gene data show CDR1 as MDHEN and CDR2 as SYDVKM. Trimming took 4 bases from V and 2 from J, leaving 10 bases between them. This CDR3 has 14 residues. CDR3 amino acids: CASSSDGTTDTQYF. For the CDR3, the DNA is TGTGCCAGCAGTTCCGATGGCACCACAGATACGCAGTATTTT.